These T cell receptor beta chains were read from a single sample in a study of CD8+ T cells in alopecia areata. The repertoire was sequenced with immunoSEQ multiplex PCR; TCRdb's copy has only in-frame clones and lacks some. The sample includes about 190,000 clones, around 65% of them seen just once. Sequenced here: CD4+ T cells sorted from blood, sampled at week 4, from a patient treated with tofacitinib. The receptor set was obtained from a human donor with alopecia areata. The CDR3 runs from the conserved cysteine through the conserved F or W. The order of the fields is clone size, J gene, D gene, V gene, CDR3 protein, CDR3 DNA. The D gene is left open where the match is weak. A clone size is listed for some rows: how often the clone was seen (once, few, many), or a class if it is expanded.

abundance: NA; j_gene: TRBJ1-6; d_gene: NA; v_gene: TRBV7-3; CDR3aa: CASSPQGPGSPLHF; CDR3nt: TGTGCCAGCAGCCCGCAAGGCCCGGGATCACCCCTCCACTTT
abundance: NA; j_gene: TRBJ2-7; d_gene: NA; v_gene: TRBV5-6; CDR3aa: CASSLVVGAGSYEQYF; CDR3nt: TGTGCCAGCAGCCTCGTCGTTGGGGCAGGCTCCTACGAGCAGTACTTC
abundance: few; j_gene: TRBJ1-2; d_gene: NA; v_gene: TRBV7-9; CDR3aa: CASSQDSLGNYGYTF; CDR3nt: TGTGCCAGCAGCCAGGACTCACTCGGGAACTATGGCTACACCTTC
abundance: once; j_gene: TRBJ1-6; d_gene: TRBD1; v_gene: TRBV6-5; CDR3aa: CASSYVSGTGRSPLHF; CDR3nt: TGTGCCAGCAGTTACGTCTCAGGGACAGGGAGATCACCCCTCCACTTT
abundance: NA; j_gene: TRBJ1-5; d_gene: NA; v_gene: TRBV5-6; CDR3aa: CASPNNQPQHF; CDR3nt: TGTGCCAGCCCTAACAATCAGCCCCAGCATTTT
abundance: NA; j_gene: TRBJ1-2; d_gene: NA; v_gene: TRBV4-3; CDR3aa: CASSQDQNYGYTF; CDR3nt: TGCGCCAGCAGCCAGGACCAGAACTATGGCTACACCTTC
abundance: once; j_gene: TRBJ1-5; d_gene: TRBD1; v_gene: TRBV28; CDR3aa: CASSFGTGPNQPQHF; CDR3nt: TGTGCCAGCAGTTTCGGGACAGGGCCGAATCAGCCCCAGCATTTT
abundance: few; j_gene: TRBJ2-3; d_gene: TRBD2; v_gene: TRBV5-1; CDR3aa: CASSTTTSGGVDTQYF; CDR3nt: TGCGCCAGCAGCACTACGACTAGCGGGGGTGTGGATACGCAGTATTTT
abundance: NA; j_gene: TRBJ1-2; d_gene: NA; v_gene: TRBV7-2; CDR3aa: CASSQTGNYGYTF; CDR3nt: TGTGCCAGCAGCCAAACAGGGAACTATGGCTACACCTTC
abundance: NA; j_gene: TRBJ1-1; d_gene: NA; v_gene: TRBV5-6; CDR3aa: CASSLGTDRAFF; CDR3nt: TGTGCCAGCAGCCTCGGGACTGACCGAGCTTTCTTT
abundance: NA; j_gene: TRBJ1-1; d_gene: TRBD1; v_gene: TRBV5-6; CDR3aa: CASSVFWTGGTEAFF; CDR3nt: TGTGCCAGCAGCGTTTTTTGGACAGGGGGCACTGAAGCTTTCTTT
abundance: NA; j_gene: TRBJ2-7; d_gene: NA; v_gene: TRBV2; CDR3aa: CASGDIQRSYEQYF; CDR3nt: TGTGCCAGCGGCGATATACAGCGATCCTACGAGCAGTACTTC
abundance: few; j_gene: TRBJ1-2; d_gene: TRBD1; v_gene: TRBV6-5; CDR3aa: CASSTPGQGFPGYTF; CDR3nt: TGTGCCAGCAGTACCCCGGGACAGGGGTTTCCTGGCTACACCTTC
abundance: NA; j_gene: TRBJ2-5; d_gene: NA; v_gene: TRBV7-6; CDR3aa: CASSLSAAETQYF; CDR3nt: TGTGCCAGCAGCTTATCCGCCGCCGAGACCCAGTACTTC
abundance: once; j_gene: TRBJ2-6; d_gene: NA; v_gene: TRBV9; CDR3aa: CASSVGHSGANVLTF; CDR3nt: TGTGCCAGCAGCGTAGGACACTCTGGGGCCAACGTCCTGACTTTC
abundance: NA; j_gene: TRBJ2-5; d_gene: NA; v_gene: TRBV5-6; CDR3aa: CASSLQTLQETQYF; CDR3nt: TGTGCCAGCAGCTTACAAACCCTACAAGAGACCCAGTACTTC
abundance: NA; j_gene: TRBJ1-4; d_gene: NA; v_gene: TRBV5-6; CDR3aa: CASSQATNEKLFF; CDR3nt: TGTGCCAGCAGCCAAGCAACTAATGAAAAACTGTTTTTT
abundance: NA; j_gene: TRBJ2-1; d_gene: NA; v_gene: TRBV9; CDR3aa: CASSDRRVLGNGEQFF; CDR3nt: TGTGCCAGCAGCGATCGCAGGGTTTTGGGCAATGGTGAGCAGTTCTTC
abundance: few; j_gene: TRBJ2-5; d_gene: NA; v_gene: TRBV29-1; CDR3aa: CSVPKESGETQYF; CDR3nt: TGCAGCGTTCCAAAGGAATCGGGAGAGACCCAGTACTTC
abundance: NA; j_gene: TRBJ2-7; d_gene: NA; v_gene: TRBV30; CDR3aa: CAWTIRGLRTYEQYF; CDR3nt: TGTGCCTGGACTATAAGGGGATTGCGGACCTACGAGCAGTACTTC
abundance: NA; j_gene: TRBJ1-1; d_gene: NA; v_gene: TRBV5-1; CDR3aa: CASSPQGPIDVSTEAFF; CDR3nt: TGCGCCAGCAGCCCCCAGGGTCCCATCGATGTTTCCACTGAAGCTTTCTTT
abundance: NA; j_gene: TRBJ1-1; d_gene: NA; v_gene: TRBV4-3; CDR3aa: CASSQDGGKWNTEAFF; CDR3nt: TGCGCCAGCAGCCAAGATGGAGGGAAGTGGAACACTGAAGCTTTCTTT
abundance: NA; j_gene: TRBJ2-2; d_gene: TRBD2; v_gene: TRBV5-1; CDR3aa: CASTFQGLAGANTGELFF; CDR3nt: TGCGCCAGCACCTTTCAGGGACTAGCGGGGGCGAACACCGGGGAGCTGTTTTTT
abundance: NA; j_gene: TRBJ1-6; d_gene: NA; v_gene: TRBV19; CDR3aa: CASSPGPDSPLHF; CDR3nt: TGTGCCAGTAGTCCTGGCCCGGATTCACCCCTCCACTTT
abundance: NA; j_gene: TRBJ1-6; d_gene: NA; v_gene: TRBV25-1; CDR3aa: CASSEAGNSPLHF; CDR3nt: TGTGCCAGCAGTGAAGCAGGGAATTCACCCCTCCACTTT
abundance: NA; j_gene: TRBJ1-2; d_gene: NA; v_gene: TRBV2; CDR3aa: CASSRTVSLYGYTF; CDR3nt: TGTGCCAGCAGTCGTACGGTCTCGTTATATGGCTACACCTTC
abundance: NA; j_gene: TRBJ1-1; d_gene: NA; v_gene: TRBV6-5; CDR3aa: CASSFGWTEAFF; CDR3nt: TGTGCCAGCAGTTTCGGGTGGACTGAAGCTTTCTTT
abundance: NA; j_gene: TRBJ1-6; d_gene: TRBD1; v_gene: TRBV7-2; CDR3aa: CASSRLGTGNGSPLHF; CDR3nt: TGTGCCAGCAGCCGGTTGGGGACAGGGAACGGATCACCCCTCCACTTT
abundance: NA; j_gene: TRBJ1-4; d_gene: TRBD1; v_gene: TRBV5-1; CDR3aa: CASSLRQGDEKLFF; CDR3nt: TGCGCCAGCAGCTTGCGACAGGGTGATGAAAAACTGTTTTTT
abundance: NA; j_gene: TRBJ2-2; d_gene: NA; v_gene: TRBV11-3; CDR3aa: CASSGEPFNGELFF; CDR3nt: TGTGCCAGCTCGGGGGAACCTTTTAACGGGGAGCTGTTTTTT
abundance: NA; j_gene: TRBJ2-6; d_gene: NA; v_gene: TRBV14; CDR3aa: CASSRLAARSGANVLTF; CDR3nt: TGTGCCAGCAGCCGATTAGCGGCGCGCTCTGGGGCCAACGTCCTGACTTTC
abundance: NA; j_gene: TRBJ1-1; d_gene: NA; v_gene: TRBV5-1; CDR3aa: CASSPGQEGTEAFF; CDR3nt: TGCGCCAGCAGCCCAGGACAAGAGGGCACTGAAGCTTTCTTT
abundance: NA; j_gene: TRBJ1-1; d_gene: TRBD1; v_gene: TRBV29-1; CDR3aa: CSAGDRAEAFF; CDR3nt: TGCAGCGCCGGGGACAGAGCCGAAGCTTTCTTT
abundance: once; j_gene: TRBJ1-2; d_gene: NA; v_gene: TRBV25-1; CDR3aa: CASSVGTAANYGYTF; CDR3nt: TGTGCCAGCAGTGTCGGGACTGCAGCGAACTATGGCTACACCTTC
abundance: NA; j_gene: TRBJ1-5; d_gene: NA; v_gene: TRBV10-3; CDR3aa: CAISEIMAFDQPQHF; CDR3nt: TGTGCCATCAGTGAAATAATGGCCTTTGATCAGCCCCAGCATTTT
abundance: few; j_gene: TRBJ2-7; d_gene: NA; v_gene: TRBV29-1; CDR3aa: CSVARGYEQYF; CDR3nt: TGCAGCGTCGCCCGGGGGTACGAGCAGTACTTC
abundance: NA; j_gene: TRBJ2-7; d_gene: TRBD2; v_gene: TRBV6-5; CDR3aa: CASSSGGSDEQYF; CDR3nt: TGTGCCAGCAGTTCGGGGGGAAGCGACGAGCAGTACTTC
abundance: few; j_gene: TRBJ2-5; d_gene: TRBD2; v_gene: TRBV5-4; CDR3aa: CASSLAGAQETQYF; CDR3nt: TGTGCCAGCAGCTTAGCGGGGGCTCAAGAGACCCAGTACTTC
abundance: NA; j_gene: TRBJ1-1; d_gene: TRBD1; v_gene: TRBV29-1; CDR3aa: CSARDQGANTEAFF; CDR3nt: TGCAGCGCCCGGGACCAGGGGGCCAACACTGAAGCTTTCTTT
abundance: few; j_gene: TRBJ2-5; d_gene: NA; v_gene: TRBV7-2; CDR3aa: CASSEQETQYF; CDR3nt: TGTGCCAGCAGCGAGCAAGAGACCCAGTACTTC
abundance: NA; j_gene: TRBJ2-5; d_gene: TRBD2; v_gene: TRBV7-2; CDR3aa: CASSLSGLAGTQETQYF; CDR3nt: TGTGCCAGCAGCCTATCGGGACTAGCGGGGACCCAAGAGACCCAGTACTTC
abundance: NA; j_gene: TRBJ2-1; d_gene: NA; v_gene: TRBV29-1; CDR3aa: CSVDRDSLEQFF; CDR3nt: TGCAGCGTAGACCGGGACTCACTTGAGCAGTTCTTC
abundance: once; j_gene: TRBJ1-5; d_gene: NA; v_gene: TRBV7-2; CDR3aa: CASSLGDSNQPQHF; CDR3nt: TGTGCCAGCAGCTTAGGGGATAGCAATCAGCCCCAGCATTTT
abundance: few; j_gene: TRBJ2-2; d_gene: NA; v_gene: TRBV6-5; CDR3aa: CASSYQQGRTGELFF; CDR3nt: TGTGCCAGCAGTTACCAGCAGGGGCGGACCGGGGAGCTGTTTTTT
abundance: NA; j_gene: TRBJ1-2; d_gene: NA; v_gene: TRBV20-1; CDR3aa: CSASGGYTF; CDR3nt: TGCAGTGCTAGTGGGGGCTACACCTTC
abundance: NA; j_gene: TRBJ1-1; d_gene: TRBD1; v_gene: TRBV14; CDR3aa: CASSQTGGTEAFF; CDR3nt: TGTGCCAGCAGCCAGACAGGGGGCACTGAAGCTTTCTTT
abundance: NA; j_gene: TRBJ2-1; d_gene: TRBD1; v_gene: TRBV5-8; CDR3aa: CASSFGQGAHNEQFF; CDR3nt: TGTGCCAGCAGCTTCGGGCAGGGGGCCCACAATGAGCAGTTCTTC
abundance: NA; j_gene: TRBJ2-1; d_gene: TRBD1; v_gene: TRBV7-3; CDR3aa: CASSFAGGGYNEQFF; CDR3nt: TGTGCCAGCAGCTTTGCAGGGGGCGGCTACAATGAGCAGTTCTTC
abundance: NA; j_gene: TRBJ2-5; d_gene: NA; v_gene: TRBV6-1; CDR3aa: CATLWGRETQYF; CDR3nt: TGTGCCACCTTGTGGGGCCGGGAGACCCAGTACTTC